The next 20 T cell receptor beta chains were all read from a single sample in a study of PD-1 blockade in classical Hodgkin lymphoma. Each and every patient relapsed after autologous stem cell transplantation, and patients got differing brentuximab vedotin exposure. Produced via immunoSEQ multiplex PCR; TCRdb's table is partial and in-frame only. Among more than 140,000 clones, just under 80% were seen once, and the ten largest hold 7% to 9.5%. The starting material was peripheral blood mononuclear cells (PBMCs), obtained before the second cycle of nivolumab. The receptors originated from a human donor with classical Hodgkin lymphoma.

The chain joins TRBV9 to TRBJ2-5; D gene ambiguous. The V gene's germline CDR1 is SGDLS and CDR2 YYNGEE. The CDR3 length is 15 residues. Trimming took 0 bases from V and 6 from J, leaving 15 bases between them. In DNA form, the CDR3 reads TGTGCCAGCAGCGTAGCCTCTGGGCCTCTCCAGACCCAGTACTTC. It encodes CASSVASGPLQTQYF.

This chain joins TRBV5-8 and TRBJ2-1, with D unresolved. V lost 0 bases, J lost 0 bases, and 10 bases lay in between. This CDR3 region has 16 residues. Germline lookup yields CDR1 SGHTS and CDR2 YDEGEE. The CDR3 spells CASSLVTVSSYNEQFF. The CDR3 DNA sequence: TGTGCCAGCAGCTTGGTAACGGTGAGCTCCTACAATGAGCAGTTCTTC.

This clone occurred once. The V call is TRBV6-5, the J call TRBJ2-2; no reliable D call. The length of the CDR3 is 13 residues. Germline assignment: CDR1 MNHEY and CDR2 SVGAGI. The germline V and J ends were trimmed by 2 bases and 3 bases, with 4 bases remaining between them. CDR3 coding DNA: TGTGCCAGCAGTTACCTATACACCGGGGAGCTGTTTTTT. It translates to CASSYLYTGELFF.

V usage is TRBV19 and J usage is TRBJ2-5; perhaps TRBD1 as D (6 bases). Per germline, CDR1 LNHDA and CDR2 SQIVND (reference sequence). The germline V and J ends were trimmed by 3 bases and 0 bases, with 11 bases remaining between them. The CDR3 length is 15 residues. For the CDR3, the DNA is TGTGCCAGTAGTATTACCGGGACACACCAAGAGACCCAGTACTTC. Amino acid sequence: CASSITGTHQETQYF.

The chain is built from TRBV19 and TRBJ1-1, with D hard to call. There are 14 residues in the CDR3. CDR1 LNHDA and CDR2 SQIVND come from the germline V gene (reference sequence). Trimming removed 2 bases at V and 0 bases at J, with 7 bases between. CDR3 region: CASSIQVMNTEAFF. The DNA for the CDR3 is TGTGCCAGTAGTATACAGGTGATGAACACTGAAGCTTTCTTT.

The gene calls are TRBV19 and TRBJ1-5; no clear D gene. The CDR3 is 13 residues long. The germline gives CDR1 LNHDA, CDR2 SQIVND (reference sequence). V lost 6 bases and J lost 4, with 10 bases in between. The CDR3 loop reads CASSRTENQPQHF. The CDR3 DNA follows: TGTGCCAGTAGCCGGACGGAGAATCAGCCCCAGCATTTT.

The chain links TRBV4-3 to TRBJ2-7; TRBD2 is a possible D gene (7 bases). Germline CDR1 LGHNA, CDR2 YSLEER. This CDR3 has 16 residues. V lost 1 base to trimming and J lost 7 bases, with 20 bases between them. The CDR3 here is CASSQVSGGGSREQYF. The CDR3 coding sequence is TGCGCCAGCAGCCAAGTTTCCGGCGGGGGCTCGCGAGAGCAGTACTTC.

This chain links TRBV27 with TRBJ2-7, with 10 bases aligning to TRBD1. V lost 2 bases and J lost 6; bases outside the gene matches: 10. CDR1 and CDR2 from the germline V gene are MNHEY and SMNVEV (reference sequence). This CDR3 spans 16 amino acids. Here the CDR3 DNA reads TGTGCCAGCAGTTTACTCCCCGGGACAGGGGATTCCGAGCAGTACTTC. Protein: CASSLLPGTGDSEQYF.

The chain combines TRBV6-5 with TRBJ1-2; TRBD1 agrees at 10 bases. This CDR3 spans 13 amino acids. Germline trimming cut 4 bases from V and 10 bases from J; bases unmatched to any gene: 6. Germline V lookup: CDR1 MNHEY, CDR2 SVGAGI. CDR3 amino acids: CASSSWTGGDYTF. The CDR3 nucleotides read TGTGCCAGCAGTTCCTGGACAGGGGGAGACTACACCTTC.

This clone was detected only once. A junction boundary mismatches the germline segment, possibly from a read error. This chain links TRBV7-7 with TRBJ2-5; the D gene could be TRBD1 or TRBD2 (5 bases each). CDR3 length: 13 amino acids. Germline CDR1 reads SSHAT; CDR2 reads FNYEAQ (reference sequence). CDR3 in DNA: TGTGCTAGCAGCGGATCGGGGCAGGAGACCCAGTACTTC. Translation: CASSGSGQETQYF. The full variable domain, with the rest looked up from reference TRBV7-7 and TRBJ2-5, is GAGVSQSPRYKVTKRGQDVTLRCDPISSHATLYWYQQALGQGPEFLTYFNYEAQPDKSGLPSDRFSAERPEGSISTLTIQRTEQRDSAMYRCASSGSGQETQYFGPGTRLLVL.

The chain couples TRBV6-6 to TRBJ2-7, with TRBD2 identical over 8 bases. The germline CDR1 and CDR2 sequences are MNHNY and SVGAGI (reference sequence). With V trimmed by 6 bases and J by 1 base, 2 bases remained unmatched. The CDR3 totals 13 residues. The CDR3 here is CASSGGDSYEQYF. In nucleotides, the CDR3 is TGTGCCAGCAGCGGGGGGGATTCCTACGAGCAGTACTTC.

The gene calls are TRBV30 and TRBJ2-2, with 7 bases matching TRBD2. Looked up from germline, CDR1 is GTSNPN and CDR2 is SVGIG (reference sequence). This CDR3 comprises 16 residues. V lost 0 bases and J lost 1; bases outside the gene matches: 5. The CDR3 loop reads CAWSVRGGQNTGELFF. As DNA, the CDR3 is TGTGCCTGGAGTGTACGGGGAGGGCAGAACACCGGGGAGCTGTTTTTT.

J is TRBJ2-7 and V is TRBV6-1; D is uncertain. Trimming stripped 3 bases from V and 1 base from J, with 13 bases between. The germline V gene has CDR1 MNHNS and CDR2 SASEGT. This CDR3 has 15 amino acids. Here the CDR3 reads CASSERPQVSYEQYF. The CDR3 bases are TGTGCCAGCAGTGAGCGCCCTCAGGTGTCCTACGAGCAGTACTTC.

The chain uses TRBV7-6 and TRBJ2-7; 7 nucleotides align to TRBD1. CDR1 and CDR2 from the germline V gene are SGHVS and FNYEAQ. Losses at the gene ends were 1 base for V and 4 bases for J; bases not matched to a gene: 13. This CDR3 has 17 residues. The CDR3 here is CASSLGGRQGVIYEQYF. In nucleotides, the CDR3 is TGTGCCAGCAGCTTAGGGGGGCGACAGGGTGTTATTTACGAGCAGTACTTC.

The rearrangement uses TRBV19 and TRBJ1-2; D unresolved. The V gene's germline CDR1 is LNHDA and CDR2 SQIVND (reference sequence). This CDR3 is 15 amino acids long. Trimming left V 3 bases short and J 3 bases short, with 14 bases between. The CDR3 region is CASSIHVTEDYGYTF. The CDR3 DNA reads TGTGCCAGTAGTATCCACGTCACCGAGGACTATGGCTACACCTTC.

The chain combines TRBV11-2 with TRBJ2-7, with 7 bases identical to TRBD1. Unmatched junction bases numbered 6, after V lost 5 bases and J lost 5 bases. This CDR3 has 13 residues. Germline V gives CDR1 SGHAT, CDR2 FQNNGV. CDR3 sequence reads: CASSQGTVHEQYF. The CDR3 DNA reads as TGTGCCAGCAGCCAAGGGACAGTGCACGAGCAGTACTTC.

The genes are TRBV7-2 and TRBJ2-7; D gene uncertain. Germline CDR1 SGHTA, CDR2 FQGNSA. V lost 3 bases and J 9 bases, leaving 12 bases between the germline ends. The CDR3 runs to 12 residues. The CDR3 spells CASSFNGNRQYF. DNA for the CDR3: TGTGCCAGCAGCTTCAACGGTAACAGGCAGTACTTC.

This clone was seen a few times. This chain joins TRBV10-3 and TRBJ1-2, with 9 bases identical to TRBD1. Germline CDR1 is ENHRY and CDR2 is SYGVKD. V lost 1 base, J lost 7 bases, and 7 bases stayed unmatched. CDR3 size: 15 residues. This CDR3 is CAISELGQGMRGYTF. CDR3 sequence (DNA): TGTGCCATCAGTGAGTTGGGACAGGGCATGCGTGGCTACACCTTC.

The rearrangement joins TRBV7-9 to TRBJ2-1, with D possibly called TRBD1 or TRBD2 (5 bases each). This CDR3 has 14 amino acids. Between the trimmed V and J ends, which lost 3 bases and 4 bases, there was a span of 10 bases. The germline gives CDR1 SEHNR, CDR2 FQNEAQ (reference sequence). The CDR3 here is CASSFRDGYNEQFF. CDR3 bases: TGTGCCAGCAGCTTCCGGGACGGTTACAATGAGCAGTTCTTC.

J is TRBJ1-1 and V is TRBV30; unclear D gene. CDR1 and CDR2 from the germline V gene are GTSNPN and SVGIG (reference sequence). Deletions cut 6 bases from V and 10 bases from J, with 18 bases between. The CDR3 runs 12 residues. CDR3 bases: TGTGCCTGCCTTCACGGCTTCGGTGGAGCTTTCTTT. Its protein product is CACLHGFGGAFF.